The clone carrying this TCR beta chain was seen only a few times. As handled by the study authors: Amplification of reference gene primers provided the estimated nucleated cell counts. Clones were read by immunoSEQ multiplex PCR, and TCRdb kept only the in-frame ones, dropping some. That table is the source of V, J and clone size, and D and trimming were worked out from the DNA. Found here are around 130,000 clones, around 77% of them singletons; the top ten hold approximately 8%. These data are taken from a study of blood T cell repertoires in COVID-19. In the study overall: Material from acute and convalescent COVID-19 was sourced from the United States, Italy and Spain.

This CDR3 has 15 residues. Unmatched junction bases numbered 9, after V lost 6 bases and J lost 4 bases. Germline CDR1 SNHLY, CDR2 FYNNEI. This rearrangement joins TRBV2 to TRBJ2-7; 10 nucleotides match TRBD2. The TCR originated in a human donor in a cohort sampled during active COVID-19. The sequenced sample was peripheral blood. The CDR3 sequence is CASSKSAGGPYEQYF. DNA of the CDR3: TGTGCCAGCAGCAAATCAGCGGGAGGGCCTTACGAGCAGTACTTC. Supplemented by reference TRBV2 and TRBJ2-7, the full variable domain reads EPEVTQTPSHQVTQMGQEVILRCVPISNHLYFYWYRQILGQKVEFLVSFYNNEISEKSEIFDDQFSVERPDGSNFTLKIRSTKLEDSAMYFCASSKSAGGPYEQYFGPGTRLTVT.